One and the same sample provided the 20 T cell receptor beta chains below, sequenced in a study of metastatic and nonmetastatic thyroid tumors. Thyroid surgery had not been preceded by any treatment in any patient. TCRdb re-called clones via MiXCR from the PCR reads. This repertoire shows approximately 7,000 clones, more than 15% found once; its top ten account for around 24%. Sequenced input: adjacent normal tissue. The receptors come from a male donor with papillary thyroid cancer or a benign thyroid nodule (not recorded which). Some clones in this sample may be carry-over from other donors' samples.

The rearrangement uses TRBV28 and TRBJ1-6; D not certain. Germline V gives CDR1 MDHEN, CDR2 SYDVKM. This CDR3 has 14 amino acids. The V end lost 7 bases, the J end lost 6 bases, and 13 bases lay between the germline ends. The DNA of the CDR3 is TGTGCCAGCACCCGGGATTCTGTTAATTCACCCCTCCACTTT. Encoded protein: CASTRDSVNSPLHF.

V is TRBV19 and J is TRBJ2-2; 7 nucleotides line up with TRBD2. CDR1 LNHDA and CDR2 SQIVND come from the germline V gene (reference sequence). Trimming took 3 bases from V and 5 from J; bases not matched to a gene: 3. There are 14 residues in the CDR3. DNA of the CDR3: TGTGCCAGTAGTATGACGGGGGGAACCGGGGAGCTGTTTTTT. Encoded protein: CASSMTGGTGELFF.

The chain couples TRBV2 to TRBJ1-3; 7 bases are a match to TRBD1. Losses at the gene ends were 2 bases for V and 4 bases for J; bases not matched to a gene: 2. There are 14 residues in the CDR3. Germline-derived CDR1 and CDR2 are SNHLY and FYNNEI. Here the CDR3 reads CASSEIRGGNTIYF. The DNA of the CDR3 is TGTGCCAGCAGTGAAATCAGGGGGGGAAACACCATATATTTT.

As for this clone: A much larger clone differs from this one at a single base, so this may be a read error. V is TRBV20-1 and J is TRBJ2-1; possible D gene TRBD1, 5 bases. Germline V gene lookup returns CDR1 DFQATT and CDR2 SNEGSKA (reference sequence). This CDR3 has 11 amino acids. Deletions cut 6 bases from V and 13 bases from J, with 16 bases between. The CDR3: CSAPRQWPQFF. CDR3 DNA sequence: TGCAGTGCCCCCCGACAGTGGCCCCAGTTCTTC.

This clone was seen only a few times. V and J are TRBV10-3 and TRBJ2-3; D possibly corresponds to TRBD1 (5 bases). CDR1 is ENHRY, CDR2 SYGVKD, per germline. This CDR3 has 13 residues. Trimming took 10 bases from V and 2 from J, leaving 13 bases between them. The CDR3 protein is CATRDPVTDTQYF. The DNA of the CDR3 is TGTGCCACCAGGGATCCGGTCACAGATACGCAGTATTTT.

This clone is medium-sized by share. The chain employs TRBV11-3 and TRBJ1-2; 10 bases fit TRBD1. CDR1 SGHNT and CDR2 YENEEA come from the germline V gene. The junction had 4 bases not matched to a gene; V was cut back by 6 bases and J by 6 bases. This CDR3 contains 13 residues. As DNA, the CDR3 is TGTGCCAGCAGACTTGGGACAGGGGATGGCTACACCTTC. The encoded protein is CASRLGTGDGYTF.

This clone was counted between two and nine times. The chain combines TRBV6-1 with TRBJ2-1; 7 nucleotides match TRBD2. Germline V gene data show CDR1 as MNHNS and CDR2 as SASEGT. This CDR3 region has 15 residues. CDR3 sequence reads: CVNTAPGLSGNEQFF. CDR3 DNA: TGTGTCAACACCGCCCCGGGACTATCGGGGAATGAGCAGTTCTTC.

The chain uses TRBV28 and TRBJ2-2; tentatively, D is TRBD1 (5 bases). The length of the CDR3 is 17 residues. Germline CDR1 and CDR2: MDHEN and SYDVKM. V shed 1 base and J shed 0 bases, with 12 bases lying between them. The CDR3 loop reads CASSLYKTASNTGELFF. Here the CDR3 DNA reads TGTGCCAGCAGTTTATACAAGACAGCTTCGAACACCGGGGAGCTGTTTTTT.

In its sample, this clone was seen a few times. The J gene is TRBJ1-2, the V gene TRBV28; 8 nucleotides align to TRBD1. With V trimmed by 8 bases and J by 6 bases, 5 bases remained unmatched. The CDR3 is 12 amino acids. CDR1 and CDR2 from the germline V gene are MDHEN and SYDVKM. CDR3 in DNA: TGTGCCAGCTCGACAGGGGTTGATGGCTACACCTTC. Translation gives CASSTGVDGYTF.

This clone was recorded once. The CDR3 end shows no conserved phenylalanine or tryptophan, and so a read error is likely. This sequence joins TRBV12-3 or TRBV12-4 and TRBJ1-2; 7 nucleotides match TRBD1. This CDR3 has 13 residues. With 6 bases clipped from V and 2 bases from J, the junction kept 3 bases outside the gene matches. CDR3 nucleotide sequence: TGTGCCAGCAGCGCGACAGGGAACTATGGCTACACCTTA. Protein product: CASSATGNYGYTL.

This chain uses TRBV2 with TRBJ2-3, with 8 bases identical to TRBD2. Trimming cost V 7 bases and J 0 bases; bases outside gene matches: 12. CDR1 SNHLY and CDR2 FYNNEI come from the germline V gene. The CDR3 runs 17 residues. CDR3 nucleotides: TGTGCCAGCACCCCATGGGTATTAGCGGGAAGCACAGATACGCAGTATTTT. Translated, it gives CASTPWVLAGSTDTQYF.

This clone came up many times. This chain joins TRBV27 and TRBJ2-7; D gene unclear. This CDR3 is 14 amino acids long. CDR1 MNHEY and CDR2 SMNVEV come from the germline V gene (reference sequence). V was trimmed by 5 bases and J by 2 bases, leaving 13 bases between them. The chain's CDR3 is CASSPQKNAYEQYF. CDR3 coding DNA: TGTGCCAGCAGTCCCCAGAAAAATGCCTACGAGCAGTACTTC.

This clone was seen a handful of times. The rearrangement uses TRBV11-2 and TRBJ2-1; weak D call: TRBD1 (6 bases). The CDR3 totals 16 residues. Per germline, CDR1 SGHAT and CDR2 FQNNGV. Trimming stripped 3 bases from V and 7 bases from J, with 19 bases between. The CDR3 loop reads CASSLNPGGGRNEQFF. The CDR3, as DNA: TGTGCCAGCAGCTTGAATCCGGGTGGGGGCAGGAATGAGCAGTTCTTC. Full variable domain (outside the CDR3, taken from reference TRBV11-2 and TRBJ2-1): EAGVAQSPRYKIIEKRQSVAFWCNPISGHATLYWYQQILGQGPKLLIQFQNNGVVDDSQLPKDRFSAERLKGVDSTLKIQPAKLEDSAVYLCASSLNPGGGRNEQFFGPGTRLTVL.

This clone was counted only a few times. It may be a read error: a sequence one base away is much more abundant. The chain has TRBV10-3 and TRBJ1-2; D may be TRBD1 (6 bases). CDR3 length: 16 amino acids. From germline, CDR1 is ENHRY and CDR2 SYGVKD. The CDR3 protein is CAISESRGARNYDYTF. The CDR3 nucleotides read TGTGCCATCAGTGAGTCGAGGGGGGCTAGGAACTATGACTACACCTTC.

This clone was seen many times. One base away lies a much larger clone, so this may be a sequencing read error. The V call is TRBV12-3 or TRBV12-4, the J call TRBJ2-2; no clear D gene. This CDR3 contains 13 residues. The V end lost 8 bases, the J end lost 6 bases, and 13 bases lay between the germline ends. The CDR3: CASRPPDAGELFF. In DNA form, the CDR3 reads TGTGCCAGCCGGCCCCCGGACGCCGGGGAGCTGTTTTTT.

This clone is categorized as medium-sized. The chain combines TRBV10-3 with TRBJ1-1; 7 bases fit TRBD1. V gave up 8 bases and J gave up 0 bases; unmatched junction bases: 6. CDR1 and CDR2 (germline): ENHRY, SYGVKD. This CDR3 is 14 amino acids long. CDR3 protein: CAISPGGVNTEAFF. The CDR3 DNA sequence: TGTGCCATCTCCCCAGGGGGGGTGAACACTGAAGCTTTCTTT.

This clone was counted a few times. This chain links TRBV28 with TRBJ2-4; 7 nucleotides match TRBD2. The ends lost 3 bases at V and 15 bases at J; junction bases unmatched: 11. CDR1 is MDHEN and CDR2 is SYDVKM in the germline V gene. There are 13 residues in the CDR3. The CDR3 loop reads CASSLDGTNILYF. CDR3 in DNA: TGTGCCAGCAGTTTGGACGGGACTAACATTTTGTACTTC. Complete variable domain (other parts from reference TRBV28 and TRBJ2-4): DVKVTQSSRYLVKRTGEKVFLECVQDMDHENMFWYRQDPGLGLRLIYFSYDVKMKEKGDIPEGYSVSREKKERFSLILESASTNQTSMYLCASSLDGTNILYFGAGTRLSVL.

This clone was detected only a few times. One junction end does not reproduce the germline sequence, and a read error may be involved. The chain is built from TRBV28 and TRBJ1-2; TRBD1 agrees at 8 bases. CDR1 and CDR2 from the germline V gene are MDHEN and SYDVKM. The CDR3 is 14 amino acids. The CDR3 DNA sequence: TGTGTCAGCAGTACCGGGACAGGCGCCTATGGCTACACCTTC. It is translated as CVSSTGTGAYGYTF.

CDR3 DNA: TGTGCCAGCAGTCTACAGGGGAACACCGGGGAGCTGTTTTTT. Its protein is CASSLQGNTGELFF. The V and J genes are TRBV12-3 or TRBV12-4 and TRBJ2-2; TRBD1 might be the D (6 bases). V was clipped by 5 bases and J by 1 base, with 8 bases between them. The CDR3 spans 14 residues.

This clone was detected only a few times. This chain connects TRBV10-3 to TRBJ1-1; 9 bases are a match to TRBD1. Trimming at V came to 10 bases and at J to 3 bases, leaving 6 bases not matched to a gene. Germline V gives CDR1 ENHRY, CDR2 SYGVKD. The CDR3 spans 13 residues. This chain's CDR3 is CATDRGWDTEAFF. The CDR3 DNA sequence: TGTGCCACCGACAGGGGGTGGGACACTGAAGCTTTCTTT.